The 12 T cell receptor beta chains below were found in one sample sequenced in a study of T cells in Graves' hyperthyroidism and ophthalmopathy (dated by TCRdb to the late 2010s). The library came from multiplex PCR. TCRdb names Illumina HiSeq 2000 as the instrument used. The TCR beta CDR3 regions were amplified from RNA transcripts. The first round of RT-PCR for the TCR CDR3 was performed with the HTBI primer set and the Qiagen OneStep RT-PCR kit. Using fastp trimming at Q25 and MiXCR clonotype assembly, TCRdb reanalyzed the public sequencing data and kept in-frame beta chains. Each entry is one CDR3 protein sequence, shown with its most common DNA and genes. The sample has about 640,000 distinct CDR3 sequences on record, roughly 15% of them singletons. Around 13% of the sample is in the top ten clones. Sequencing used blood. These receptors originate from a woman aged 50 to 65 with Graves' ophthalmopathy.

This clonotype was observed many times. The V gene is TRBV5-1, the J gene TRBJ2-3, with TRBD2 as a possible D gene (5 bases). Germline lookup yields CDR1 SGHRS and CDR2 YFSETQ. V was shortened by 4 bases and J by 2 bases, with 11 bases between the two germline ends. The CDR3 is made up of 14 amino acids. The CDR3 reads CASSEGFYTDTQYF. CDR3 DNA: TGCGCCAGCAGCGAGGGTTTCTACACAGATACGCAGTATTTT.

This clonotype was detected ten times or more. This sequence joins TRBV7-2 and TRBJ2-1; D unclear. V lost 4 bases to trimming and J lost 9 bases, with 10 bases between them. This CDR3 has 12 residues. Per germline, CDR1 SGHTA and CDR2 FQGNSA. CDR3 nucleotide sequence: TGTGCCAGCAGCTCGCGACTGGCTGAGCAGTTCTTC. It is translated as CASSSRLAEQFF.

This clonotype appeared a single time. One base away lies a much larger clone, so this may be a sequencing read error. The chain has TRBV18 and TRBJ1-1; D gene ambiguous. Trimming removed 6 bases from V and 7 bases from J, with 18 bases in between. Germline assignment: CDR1 KGHSH and CDR2 LQKENI. The CDR3 runs 14 residues. The CDR3 bases are TGTGCCAGCTCCCCAAGGAACACACCGGATGAAGCTTTCTTT. This gives the protein CASSPRNTPDEAFF.

This clonotype was observed once. The rearrangement uses TRBV7-2 and TRBJ2-2, with TRBD2 identical over 14 bases. This CDR3 region has 16 residues. Germline loops: CDR1 SGHTA, CDR2 FQGNSA. V was clipped by 5 bases and J by 6 bases; unmatched bases: 5. This CDR3 reads CASSTRGLAGAGELFF. The CDR3 DNA sequence: TGTGCCAGCAGCACCCGGGGACTAGCGGGAGCCGGGGAGCTGTTTTTT.

This clonotype was recorded at least ten times. This chain links TRBV2 with TRBJ2-3, with 8 bases fitting TRBD2. Per the germline V gene, CDR1 is SNHLY and CDR2 is FYNNEI. This CDR3 spans 19 amino acids. The J segment lost 0 bases and the V segment lost 0 bases, leaving 11 bases of the junction unmatched. For the CDR3, the DNA is TGTGCCAGCAGTGAAGCCGATGTTAGACTAGCGTCTAGCACAGATACGCAGTATTTT. Protein sequence: CASSEADVRLASSTDTQYF.

The chain recombines TRBV7-3 with TRBJ2-1, with 8 bases identical to TRBD2. J was trimmed by 10 bases and V by 4 bases; bases with no gene match: 9. Germline values: CDR1 SGHTA, CDR2 FQGTGA. This CDR3 has 14 residues. The CDR3 sequence is CASSSGAGVKEQFF. CDR3 DNA sequence: TGTGCCAGCAGCTCGGGAGCGGGGGTTAAAGAGCAGTTCTTC.

Many counts were recorded for this clonotype. The chain combines TRBV6-5 with TRBJ2-1; 7 nucleotides agree with TRBD2. V shed 2 bases, J shed 5 bases, and the junction held 18 bases outside the gene matches. The CDR3 is 19 amino acids. CDR1 and CDR2 (germline): MNHEY, SVGAGI. CDR3 sequence (DNA): TGTGCCAGCAGTTACCACAGGCGGGAGTGGAAAGATCCAAACAATGAGCAGTTCTTC. It encodes CASSYHRREWKDPNNEQFF.

The V gene is TRBV9, the J gene TRBJ2-6, with TRBD1 identical over 9 bases. Trimming took 3 bases from V and 2 from J; bases not matched to a gene: 9. Germline assignment: CDR1 SGDLS and CDR2 YYNGEE. The CDR3 extends over 18 amino acids. The CDR3 bases are TGTGCCAGCAGCGCCCGAGGGGACAGGGCAACTGGGGCCAACGTCCTGACTTTC. Translated: CASSARGDRATGANVLTF. The entire variable domain, with the rest obtained from reference TRBV9 and TRBJ2-6, is as follows: DSGVTQTPKHLITATGQRVTLRCSPRSGDLSVYWYQQSLDQGLQFLIQYYNGEERAKGNILERFSAQQFPDLHSELNLSSLELGDSALYFCASSARGDRATGANVLTFGAGSRLTVL.

This clonotype was seen repeatedly, ten times or more. This rearrangement joins TRBV20-1 to TRBJ1-1, with a tentative D call TRBD1 (5 bases). Trimming shortened V by 1 base and J by 5 bases, and 11 bases separated the two germline ends. Germline values: CDR1 DFQATT, CDR2 SNEGSKA (reference sequence). CDR3 length equals 13 residues. The CDR3, as DNA: TGCAGTGCTAGAGGGGCAGGGAGGACTGAAGCTTTCTTT. Translating gives CSARGAGRTEAFF.

This clonotype was seen at least ten times. This chain's CDR3 is CASRIGRAVVYEQYF. The CDR3 coding sequence is TGTGCCAGCAGAATTGGCAGGGCGGTGGTATACGAGCAGTACTTC. The chain couples TRBV27 to TRBJ2-7, with TRBD1 as a possible D gene (5 bases). From germline, CDR1 is MNHEY and CDR2 SMNVEV (reference sequence). CDR3 length equals 15 residues. V lost 6 bases, J lost 4 bases, and 19 bases lay in between.

The chain combines TRBV7-8 with TRBJ2-2, with 9 nucleotides matching TRBD2. From germline, CDR1 is SGHVS and CDR2 FQNEAQ. V trimming: 6 bases; J trimming: 7 bases; junction bases outside the gene matches: 9. CDR3 length: 15 amino acids. The CDR3 loop reads CASRNGLAFSGELFF. For the CDR3, the DNA is TGTGCCAGCAGAAACGGACTAGCGTTTAGCGGGGAGCTGTTTTTT.

This clonotype was seen more than once but under ten times. As the CDR3 is not closed by the conserved phenylalanine or tryptophan, this likely results from a read error. The J gene is TRBJ1-1, the V gene TRBV12-3 or TRBV12-4; possibly TRBD1 for D (5 bases). The V gene lost 1 base and the J gene lost 3 bases, with 12 bases spanning the gap. This CDR3 has 15 residues. Written as DNA, the CDR3 is TGTGCCAGCAGTTTAGTATGGGGGGACTACACTGAAGCTTTCTTA. Translated: CASSLVWGDYTEAFL.